This T cell receptor (beta chain) is from a study of type 1 regulatory T cells. TCRdb reanalysed the reads using MiXCR and keeps one entry per CDR3 protein. The sample records 20,000 or so distinct CDR3 sequences, roughly half being singletons. The CDR3 totals 18 residues. After removal of 3 bases from V and 5 bases from J, the junction contained 12 bases not matched to a gene. CDR1 and CDR2 from the germline V gene are KGHSH and LQKENI. With regard to this clonotype: What it binds is not known.

The V call is TRBV18, the J call TRBJ1-6; 8 positions match TRBD1. Input material: cultured T cells, either the whole culture or a sorted T cell fraction (not recorded which). This receptor was obtained from a human donor in good health. The CDR3: CASSPAGAGGLHNSPLHF. CDR3 DNA: TGTGCCAGCTCACCCGCTGGGGCAGGGGGCCTTCATAATTCACCCCTCCACTTT.